The rows below give T cell receptor beta chains drawn from one sample of a study of T cell repertoires in cytomegalovirus infection. One entry per CDR3 protein, called by TCRdb with MiXCR from the reads. The table has approximately 630,000 distinct CDR3 sequences, 20% to 25% seen once. The material sequenced was CD8+ T cells from PBMCs. These receptors all stem from a human donor in good health (CMV status not recorded). Some clones in this sample may be carry-over from other donors' samples. Each CDR3 is given with its conserved first and last residue. Fields, in order: D gene, V gene, clone size, J gene, CDR3 protein, CDR3 DNA. A D gene is named only where the DNA matches it firmly. Only part of the rows carry a size: once, few, many, or a class if the clone is expanded.

D: .; V: TRBV6-5; size: .; J: TRBJ1-6; CDR3: CASSYSINSPLHF; DNA: TGTGCCAGCAGTTACTCGATCAATTCACCCCTCCACTTT
D: TRBD1; V: TRBV29-1; size: .; J: TRBJ1-5; CDR3: CSVPGGDGQPQHF; DNA: TGCAGCGTTCCAGGGGGCGATGGCCAGCCCCAGCATTTT
D: .; V: TRBV7-6; size: many; J: TRBJ2-7; CDR3: CASSSGSREQYF; DNA: TGTGCCAGCAGCTCAGGGTCGAGAGAGCAGTACTTC
D: .; V: TRBV20-1; size: few; J: TRBJ2-5; CDR3: CSASSEPGWGETQYF; DNA: TGCAGTGCTAGCTCTGAGCCAGGATGGGGTGAGACCCAGTACTTC
D: .; V: TRBV25-1; size: .; J: TRBJ2-5; CDR3: CASSEYRGSETQYF; DNA: TGTGCCAGCAGTGAATATAGAGGTTCAGAGACCCAGTACTTC
D: .; V: TRBV5-6; size: few; J: TRBJ2-2; CDR3: CASSLRGGTGELFF; DNA: TGTGCCAGCAGCTTAAGAGGAGGTACCGGGGAGCTGTTTTTT
D: .; V: TRBV29-1; size: .; J: TRBJ2-7; CDR3: CSVGGTTTYEQYF; DNA: TGCAGCGTTGGGGGGACGACGACCTACGAGCAGTACTTC
D: .; V: TRBV19; size: many; J: TRBJ1-5; CDR3: CASSTGLGQPQHF; DNA: TGTGCCAGTAGTACAGGCCTCGGACAGCCCCAGCATTTT
D: TRBD1; V: TRBV7-9; size: few; J: TRBJ2-7; CDR3: CASSTLDRGPYEQYF; DNA: TGTGCCAGCAGCACCTTGGACAGGGGACCCTACGAGCAGTACTTC
D: .; V: TRBV4-1; size: few; J: TRBJ1-3; CDR3: CASSPHLPPRSGNTIYF; DNA: TGCGCCAGCAGCCCCCATTTACCGCCGCGCTCTGGAAACACCATATATTTT
D: .; V: TRBV28; size: many; J: TRBJ1-5; CDR3: CASSYGNQPQHF; DNA: TGTGCCAGCAGTTACGGCAATCAGCCCCAGCATTTT
D: .; V: TRBV7-3; size: .; J: TRBJ2-1; CDR3: CASSLVGEHEQFF; DNA: TGTGCCAGCAGCTTAGTGGGGGAACATGAGCAGTTCTTC
D: TRBD2; V: TRBV7-8; size: few; J: TRBJ2-5; CDR3: CASRIRLAGQETQYF; DNA: TGTGCCAGCAGAATTAGACTAGCGGGGCAAGAGACCCAGTACTTC
D: TRBD1; V: TRBV2; size: .; J: TRBJ2-1; CDR3: CVILRAGGKNEQFF; DNA: TGTGTCATCCTAAGGGCAGGGGGTAAAAATGAGCAGTTCTTC
D: .; V: TRBV4-3; size: few; J: TRBJ1-6; CDR3: CASSQDSTYNSPLHF; DNA: TGCGCCAGCAGCCAAGACAGTACCTATAATTCACCCCTCCACTTT
D: .; V: TRBV7-9; size: .; J: TRBJ1-2; CDR3: CASTKRGADGYTF; DNA: TGTGCCAGCACTAAACGGGGGGCGGATGGCTACACCTTC
D: TRBD2; V: TRBV4-2; size: few; J: TRBJ2-3; CDR3: CASSHNLAGPTDTQYF; DNA: TGTGCCAGCAGCCACAATCTAGCGGGTCCGACAGATACGCAGTATTTT
D: .; V: TRBV7-2; size: many; J: TRBJ2-1; CDR3: CASNTADSYNEQFF; DNA: TGTGCCAGCAACACGGCAGACAGCTACAATGAGCAGTTCTTC
D: .; V: TRBV7-9; size: many; J: TRBJ1-3; CDR3: CASSRSGNTIYF; DNA: TGTGCCAGCAGCAGATCTGGAAACACCATATATTTT
D: .; V: TRBV7-9; size: .; J: TRBJ1-6; CDR3: CASSPTLGDSPLHF; DNA: TGTGCCAGCAGCCCGACATTGGGGGATTCACCCCTCCACTTT
D: .; V: TRBV7-4; size: many; J: TRBJ2-7; CDR3: CASSLEAREQYF; DNA: TGTGCCAGCAGCTTAGAGGCACGGGAGCAGTACTTC
D: TRBD1; V: TRBV28; size: .; J: TRBJ1-2; CDR3: CASSLVEQGAGGYTF; DNA: TGTGCCAGCAGTTTAGTTGAACAGGGGGCCGGAGGCTACACCTTC
D: .; V: TRBV7-3; size: .; J: TRBJ2-2; CDR3: CASSFKMGVRTAGELFF; DNA: TGTGCCAGCAGCTTTAAGATGGGGGTGAGAACGGCCGGGGAGCTGTTTTTT
D: .; V: TRBV7-9; size: many; J: TRBJ2-5; CDR3: CASSSGETQYF; DNA: TGTGCCAGCAGCTCAGGGGAGACCCAGTACTTC
D: .; V: TRBV5-5; size: .; J: TRBJ1-1; CDR3: CASSLNENTEAFF; DNA: TGTGCCAGCAGCTTGAACGAAAACACTGAAGCTTTCTTT
D: .; V: TRBV4-1; size: .; J: TRBJ2-7; CDR3: CASSQGGRDGTYEQYF; DNA: TGCGCCAGCAGCCAAGGGGGTCGGGACGGAACCTACGAGCAGTACTTC
D: .; V: TRBV7-2; size: many; J: TRBJ1-3; CDR3: CASSLGPTSGNTIYF; DNA: TGTGCCAGCAGCTTGGGGCCAACCTCTGGAAACACCATATATTTT
D: .; V: TRBV19; size: .; J: TRBJ2-2; CDR3: CASSILDTGELFF; DNA: TGTGCCAGTAGTATTCTGGACACCGGGGAGCTGTTTTTT
D: .; V: TRBV6-2/TRBV6-3; size: .; J: TRBJ2-6; CDR3: CASSPDGMSGANVLTF; DNA: TGTGCCAGCAGCCCCGACGGGATGTCTGGGGCCAACGTCCTGACTTTC
D: .; V: TRBV28; size: .; J: TRBJ1-2; CDR3: CASSSGLGAGYGYNF; DNA: TGTGCCAGCAGTTCGGGGTTGGGGGCTGGGTATGGCTACAACTTC
D: .; V: TRBV12-3/TRBV12-4; size: few; J: TRBJ2-3; CDR3: CASSDRPRLKSTDTQYF; DNA: TGTGCCAGCAGTGACAGGCCCCGACTAAAAAGCACAGATACGCAGTATTTT
D: .; V: TRBV2; size: .; J: TRBJ2-7; CDR3: CASSDWTSSYEQYF; DNA: TGTGCCAGCAGTGACTGGACATCCTCCTACGAGCAGTACTTC
D: .; V: TRBV29-1; size: .; J: TRBJ2-2; CDR3: CSVAGTGELFF; DNA: TGCAGCGTGGCGGGCACCGGGGAGCTGTTTTTT
D: .; V: TRBV15; size: .; J: TRBJ2-3; CDR3: CATSSSSNQPQYF; DNA: TGTGCCACCAGCAGTAGCAGCAATCAGCCCCAGTATTTT
D: TRBD1; V: TRBV6-5; size: .; J: TRBJ2-2; CDR3: CASSPIPGQIPGELFF; DNA: TGTGCCAGCAGTCCCATACCGGGACAGATCCCCGGGGAGCTGTTTTTT
D: .; V: TRBV7-9; size: .; J: TRBJ2-2; CDR3: CASSFPDLSGELFF; DNA: TGTGCCAGCAGCTTCCCAGACTTATCCGGGGAGTTGTTTTTT
D: .; V: TRBV20-1; size: .; J: TRBJ1-1; CDR3: CSARYASGVTEAFF; DNA: TGCAGTGCTAGGTATGCTTCAGGGGTCACTGAAGCTTTCTTT